This T cell receptor beta chain is from a study of T cell responses to AZD1222 COVID-19 vaccine (dated by TCRdb to the early 2020s). A note on the overall study: TCR sequencing was performed for 233 trial participants, of whom roughly 200 were given two doses of AZD1222 and around 25 were given two doses of MenACWY control vaccine. Trial participants were enrolled by age into 18-55, 56-69 and 70-plus year subgroups, with roughly 160, 29 and 62 TCR-sequenced participants respectively.

The CDR3 regions of human TCRbeta chains were subjected to immunosequencing. The original methods were these. TCRs in the repertoires were matched against a reference library of SARS-CoV-2-specific TCRs that had been generated with the MIRA antigen-specificity platform. Breadth was defined as the fraction of unique TCRs that were SARS-CoV-2-associated. Depth was defined as the fraction of total T cells that were SARS-CoV-2-associated. Each spike-specific TCR was assigned to its reactive spike region and to a CD4 or CD8 class using the MIRA data. Log10-transformed breadth and depth values were compared by one-way ANOVA with Sidak's multiple comparisons tests. The clones in this table, taken by TCRdb from immuneACCESS, are in-frame only. Not every clone is retained; where verified, under half of the shortfall comes from an unresolved V gene, and the cause of the rest is unknown. V, J and clone size are taken as reported in that table, and D and trimming were inferred from the DNA itself. The sample table holds roughly 92,000 clones, of which approximately 88% were seen once. The ten largest clones capture roughly 5.1% of the sample.

CDR1 and CDR2, per the germline V gene, are SQVTM and ANQGSEA. The CDR3 starts with the cysteine, ends with the phenylalanine, and has 11 residues. The DNA shown is the 33-base CDR3, in frame from base 1. Trimming at the junction amounts to 3 bases on V and 7 bases on J, and the germline ends lie 8 bases apart. General conclusions and limits of the study: Nearly half of unique spike-specific TCRs reportedly recognized epitopes outside regions mutated in the B.1.351 and B.1.1.7 variants. A significant rise in spike-specific TCR breadth and depth was observed after two AZD1222 doses relative to day 0 and relative to MenACWY recipients. The 56-69-year group was small, and its depth increase did not reach significance, likely because of low power. Because no samples from the day 14 peak response were available, repertoires could be characterized only after the peak T cell response. Only 5 to 7 AZD1222 recipients were SARS-CoV-2 seropositive at baseline, limiting conclusions about previously exposed vaccinees. Participants were mostly white British, with more females than males. The authors suggested clonal diversity may have been underestimated. The vaccine-associated CD4 TCRs covered the entire spike protein, and the dominant responses fell in regions 160-218 and 743-854.

To note about this clone: Its recognized antigen is unknown. Per-nucleotide qualities are absent, and no much larger clonotype sits a single base away.

The time point tag for this specimen amounts to: about 28 days (+/-7) after the second vaccine dose. AZD1222 recipients given second doses at about 4 weeks or at about 12 weeks were pooled, since spike-specific TCR depth and breadth were not found to differ between the two schedules. Vaccinee samples came from UK trials COV001 and COV002, including a single-blind randomized controlled phase 2/3 trial of AZD1222 (ChAdOx1 nCoV-19) in healthy adults. For TCRbeta chain sequencing, PBMC samples were collected from trial participants at day 0 and at day 28 after the second dose. The source of this sequence is an adult who received the AZD1222 COVID-19 vaccine. The sequenced sample was peripheral blood, obtained 28 days after the second AZD1222 dose. The chain couples TRBV29-1 to TRBJ2-3, with the D gene not confidently named. Read as DNA, the sequence is TGCAGCGTTGATTTTGCGAATACGCAGTATTTT. It codes for CSVDFANTQYF.